What follows are 27 T cell receptor beta chains derived from one specimen sequenced in a study of radiotherapy plus CTLA-4 blockade in lung cancer. Method: immunoSEQ multiplex PCR; TCRdb's copy keeps in-frame clones and lacks some. In the table there are nearly 95,000 clones, about four fifths of which are singletons. Sequencing used peripheral blood, obtained from a patient treated with radiotherapy plus ipilimumab. The source is a human donor with non-small cell lung cancer that progressed on radiotherapy plus ipilimumab.

Concerning this clone itself: The same CDR3 is also encoded by other DNA sequences in this sample. The chain is built from TRBV2 and TRBJ2-5; 11 bases agree with TRBD2. The germline gives CDR1 SNHLY, CDR2 FYNNEI. The CDR3 runs to 15 residues. The V segment lost 7 bases and the J segment 0 bases; nucleotides outside the gene matches: 4. This CDR3 is CASKGTSGYQETQYF. In DNA form, the CDR3 reads TGTGCCAGCAAGGGGACTAGCGGTTACCAAGAGACCCAGTACTTC.

The V call is TRBV7-3, the J call TRBJ2-5, with D unresolved. The CDR3 is made up of 14 amino acids. Germline V CDR1 and CDR2: SGHTA, FQGTGA. V gave up 8 bases and J gave up 2 bases, with 15 bases separating them. DNA for the CDR3: TGTGCCAGCTCTCGGGCAGAAGGGCAAGAGACCCAGTACTTC. Translating gives CASSRAEGQETQYF.

This clone was detected once. This rearrangement joins TRBV4-1 to TRBJ2-7, with D maybe TRBD2 (6 bases). This CDR3 has 14 residues. Trimming stripped 3 bases from V and 2 bases from J, with 11 bases between. Germline V gene data show CDR1 as MGHRA and CDR2 as YSYEKL. CDR3 in amino acids: CASSQGLGTYEQYF. CDR3 in DNA: TGCGCCAGCAGCCAGGGACTGGGTACCTACGAGCAGTACTTC.

V and J are TRBV19 and TRBJ2-7; D not resolved. Trimming took 4 bases from V and 1 from J, leaving 8 bases between them. CDR3 length: 13 residues. CDR1 and CDR2 from the germline V gene are LNHDA and SQIVND (reference sequence). CDR3 DNA sequence: TGTGCCAGTAGTAAGGTGGTATCCTACGAGCAGTACTTC. Translation gives CASSKVVSYEQYF.

V gene TRBV11-2 combines with J gene TRBJ2-1, with a weak D call TRBD2 (6 bases). Trimming pared 8 bases from V and 3 bases from J, leaving 14 bases between. The CDR3 is 14 amino acids. Germline V gene lookup returns CDR1 SGHAT and CDR2 FQNNGV. The CDR3 nucleotides are TGTGCCAGCGGGCTGCTAGCGAGCTACAATGAGCAGTTCTTC. This translates into CASGLLASYNEQFF. Full variable domain (remainder filled in from reference TRBV11-2 and TRBJ2-1): EAGVAQSPRYKIIEKRQSVAFWCNPISGHATLYWYQQILGQGPKLLIQFQNNGVVDDSQLPKDRFSAERLKGVDSTLKIQPAKLEDSAVYLCASGLLASYNEQFFGPGTRLTVL.

CDR3 in DNA: TGTGCCACCAGCATCGAAGATACGCAGTATTTT. Its translation: CATSIEDTQYF. V gene TRBV15 combines with J gene TRBJ2-3; unclear D gene. Germline-derived CDR1 and CDR2 are LNHNV and YYDKDF (reference sequence). V was shortened by 4 bases and J by 5 bases, with 4 bases between the two germline ends. This CDR3 is built from 11 residues. Variable domain in full (rest from reference TRBV15 and TRBJ2-3): DAMVIQNPRYQVTQFGKPVTLSCSQTLNHNVMYWYQQKSSQAPKLLFHYYDKDFNNEADTPDNFQSRRPNTSFCFLDIRSPGLGDTAMYLCATSIEDTQYFGPGTRLTVL.

V and J are TRBV7-3 and TRBJ2-7, with D hard to call. The CDR3 sequence is 18 residues long. Germline V gene sequence: CDR1 SGHTA, CDR2 FQGTGA. V was trimmed by 3 bases and J by 2 bases, leaving 23 bases between them. CDR3 in DNA: TGTGCCAGCAGCTTCTTCCTGATAACCCTCACCTCAACCTACGAGCAGTACTTC. Protein: CASSFFLITLTSTYEQYF.

The chain joins TRBV6-5 to TRBJ1-4; D is undetermined. This CDR3 comprises 14 residues. V lost 5 bases and J 4 bases, leaving 11 bases between the germline ends. CDR1 and CDR2 from the germline V gene are MNHEY and SVGAGI. The CDR3 DNA reads TGTGCCAGCAGTCGGGGAGTTTATAATGAAAAACTGTTTTTT. Its translation: CASSRGVYNEKLFF.

This clone was seen more than once but under ten times. V is TRBV6-1 and J is TRBJ2-6; D unresolved. V gave up 3 bases and J gave up 0 bases, with 3 bases separating them. Germline CDR1 MNHNS, CDR2 SASEGT. This CDR3 is 14 amino acids long. CDR3 loop: CASSEDSGANVLTF. Written as DNA, the CDR3 is TGTGCCAGCAGTGAGGACTCTGGGGCCAACGTCCTGACTTTC.

This chain uses TRBV28 with TRBJ1-1; 7 bases map to TRBD1. Looked up from germline, CDR1 is MDHEN and CDR2 is SYDVKM. The CDR3 is 12 amino acids. V trimming: 5 bases; J trimming: 10 bases; junction bases outside the gene matches: 7. The CDR3 region is CASSPPTGRAFF. The CDR3 nucleotides are TGTGCCAGCAGTCCCCCGACAGGGCGAGCTTTCTTT.

The rearrangement uses TRBV7-9 and TRBJ2-7; D is tentatively TRBD1 or TRBD2 (6 bases each). V was shortened by 4 bases and J by 5 bases, with 12 bases between the two germline ends. The CDR3 consists of 13 residues. From germline, CDR1 is SEHNR and CDR2 FQNEAQ (reference sequence). The CDR3 sequence is CASSSYREDEQYF. CDR3 DNA: TGTGCCAGCAGCTCCTACAGGGAGGACGAGCAGTACTTC.

This clone was recorded once. The V gene is TRBV6-1, the J gene TRBJ2-1; possible D gene TRBD1, 6 bases. The CDR3 has 15 residues. Germline V CDR1 and CDR2: MNHNS, SASEGT. V lost 6 bases to trimming and J lost 0 bases, with 12 bases between them. In nucleotides, the CDR3 is TGTGCCAGCAGCGCCCAGGACAGCTCCTACAATGAGCAGTTCTTC. Protein: CASSAQDSSYNEQFF.

A remark on this clone: Within the sample, other DNA sequences also encode this same CDR3. This chain joins TRBV2 and TRBJ1-3; 12 positions agree with TRBD1. The CDR3 is 17 amino acids. Germline V gene lookup returns CDR1 SNHLY and CDR2 FYNNEI. The V and J ends lost 6 bases and 3 bases, in that order; junction bases with no gene match: 9. The CDR3 DNA follows: TGTGCCAGCAGCGAGGTTGGGACAGGGGGCTATGGAAACACCATATATTTT. As protein: CASSEVGTGGYGNTIYF.

The table lists this clone with a few counts. The chain uses TRBV19 and TRBJ1-5; D is uncertain. Germline CDR1 is LNHDA and CDR2 is SQIVND (reference sequence). V was clipped by 1 base and J by 5 bases, with 15 bases between them. The CDR3 has 16 amino acids. The CDR3 loop reads CASSIVGPQGHQPQHF. CDR3 nucleotide sequence: TGTGCCAGTAGTATAGTAGGGCCCCAAGGACATCAGCCCCAGCATTTT. The entire variable domain, with the rest obtained from reference TRBV19 and TRBJ1-5, is as follows: DGGITQSPKYLFRKEGQNVTLSCEQNLNHDAMYWYRQDPGQGLRLIYYSQIVNDFQKGDIAEGYSVSREKKESFPLTVTSAQKNPTAFYLCASSIVGPQGHQPQHFGDGTRLSIL.

V gene TRBV27 combines with J gene TRBJ2-3, with D possibly being TRBD1 or TRBD2 (5 bases each). The germline CDR1 and CDR2 sequences are MNHEY and SMNVEV (reference sequence). V was shortened by 5 bases and J by 8 bases, with 17 bases between the two germline ends. CDR3 length equals 14 residues. DNA of the CDR3: TGTGCCAGCAGTGTCTCTGGGGCTCGGGGTACGCAGTATTTT. Its translation: CASSVSGARGTQYF.

The chain has TRBV10-3 and TRBJ2-6; D may be TRBD1 (6 bases). V was clipped by 3 bases and J by 2 bases, with 14 bases between them. The CDR3 totals 17 residues. Germline V lookup: CDR1 ENHRY, CDR2 SYGVKD. CDR3 region: CAISDRGISAGANVLTF. The DNA for the CDR3 is TGTGCCATCAGTGACAGGGGTATATCTGCTGGGGCCAACGTCCTGACTTTC.

This clone has just one count. The same CDR3 also results from other DNA sequences found in this sample. V gene TRBV4-2 combines with J gene TRBJ2-1; 10 nucleotides line up with TRBD2. Per germline, CDR1 LGHNA and CDR2 YNFKEQ. The V gene end was trimmed by 0 bases and the J gene end by 10 bases; junction bases not matched to a gene: 9. This CDR3 is 16 amino acids long. The CDR3 loop is CASSQEGRLAGGEQFF. The CDR3, as DNA: TGTGCCAGCAGCCAAGAAGGGCGACTAGCGGGTGGGGAGCAGTTCTTC.

The chain links TRBV28 to TRBJ2-7; 9 bases map to TRBD1. This CDR3 region has 13 residues. V lost 6 bases to trimming and J lost 6 bases; unmatched junction nucleotides: 6. CDR1 MDHEN and CDR2 SYDVKM come from the germline V gene. CDR3 amino acids: CASSPQGAGEQYV. In DNA form, the CDR3 reads TGTGCCAGCAGCCCACAGGGGGCAGGCGAGCAGTACGTC.

The chain uses TRBV28 and TRBJ2-1, with D possibly matching TRBD2 (6 bases). This CDR3 is 13 amino acids long. V was trimmed by 8 bases and J by 4 bases, leaving 12 bases between them. Germline values: CDR1 MDHEN, CDR2 SYDVKM. The CDR3 here is CASGRGIYNEQFF. The DNA of the CDR3 is TGTGCCAGCGGTCGGGGGATTTACAATGAGCAGTTCTTC.

The chain is built from TRBV5-6 and TRBJ2-7; D is unresolved. CDR3 length equals 14 residues. V gave up 6 bases and J gave up 2 bases, with 15 bases separating them. CDR1 and CDR2 (germline): SGHDT, YYEEEE. In DNA, the CDR3 is TGTGCCAGCACCGCAGGAACTCAAACCTACGAGCAGTACTTC. This gives the protein CASTAGTQTYEQYF.

The chain joins TRBV19 to TRBJ1-5; weak D call: TRBD1 (6 bases). The length of the CDR3 is 16 residues. Germline CDR1 and CDR2: LNHDA and SQIVND (reference sequence). The V end was cut by 5 bases, the J end by 0 bases, with 14 bases between. DNA for the CDR3: TGTGCCAGTAGTCCGACGGGGGCTTTTAGCAATCAGCCCCAGCATTTT. Protein product: CASSPTGAFSNQPQHF.

The chain combines TRBV2 with TRBJ1-2; no definite D call. The CDR3 totals 12 residues. With 7 bases removed from V and 6 bases from J, the gap between germline ends came to 12 bases. Germline lookup yields CDR1 SNHLY and CDR2 FYNNEI. In DNA, the CDR3 is TGTGCCAGCACCCGGGAACAGAATGGCTACACCTTC. Translation: CASTREQNGYTF.

The chain recombines TRBV5-6 with TRBJ1-2, with TRBD1 matching 7 bases. The germline gives CDR1 SGHDT, CDR2 YYEEEE. Trimming removed 4 bases from V and 5 bases from J; junction bases left unmatched: 5. The CDR3 has 13 residues. The CDR3 nucleotides are TGTGCCAGCAGCCCGACAGGGAAATATGGCTACACCTTC. Its protein is CASSPTGKYGYTF. Using reference TRBV5-6 and TRBJ1-2 for the parts outside the CDR3, the full variable domain is DAGVTQSPTHLIKTRGQQVTLRCSPKSGHDTVSWYQQALGQGPQFIFQYYEEEERQRGNFPDRFSGHQFPNYSSELNVNALLLGDSALYLCASSPTGKYGYTFGSGTRLTVV.

V gene TRBV20-1 combines with J gene TRBJ2-3; D unresolved. The V and J ends lost 3 bases and 5 bases respectively, with 6 bases between them. Germline-derived CDR1 and CDR2 are DFQATT and SNEGSKA (reference sequence). The CDR3 contains 11 residues. This CDR3 reads CSARRKDTQYF. DNA for the CDR3: TGCAGTGCTAGGAGGAAAGATACGCAGTATTTT.

The chain joins TRBV6-6 to TRBJ1-5, with D unclear. V was trimmed by 6 bases and J by 0 bases, leaving 6 bases between them. The CDR3 length is 13 residues. Germline values: CDR1 MNHNY, CDR2 SVGAGI (reference sequence). In nucleotides, the CDR3 is TGTGCCAGCAGGCAAGATAGCAATCAGCCCCAGCATTTT. Amino acids: CASRQDSNQPQHF.

This sequence joins TRBV27 and TRBJ1-2, with D perhaps TRBD1 (5 bases). Trimming removed 3 bases from V and 8 bases from J, with 13 bases in between. The CDR3 consists of 13 residues. Germline V CDR1 and CDR2: MNHEY, SMNVEV (reference sequence). This CDR3 is CASSLRQGGGYTF. CDR3 bases: TGTGCCAGCAGTTTGAGGCAGGGTGGCGGCTACACCTTC.

In its sample, this clone was seen once. J is TRBJ2-1 and V is TRBV5-1; 9 bases are shared with TRBD2. The CDR3 is made up of 18 amino acids. Germline values: CDR1 SGHRS, CDR2 YFSETQ. The V and J ends lost 2 bases and 4 bases, in that order; junction bases with no gene match: 13. The CDR3 reads CASSFALSEREDYNEQFF. The CDR3 region has the DNA TGCGCCAGCAGCTTTGCCCTGAGCGAGCGGGAGGATTACAATGAGCAGTTCTTC.